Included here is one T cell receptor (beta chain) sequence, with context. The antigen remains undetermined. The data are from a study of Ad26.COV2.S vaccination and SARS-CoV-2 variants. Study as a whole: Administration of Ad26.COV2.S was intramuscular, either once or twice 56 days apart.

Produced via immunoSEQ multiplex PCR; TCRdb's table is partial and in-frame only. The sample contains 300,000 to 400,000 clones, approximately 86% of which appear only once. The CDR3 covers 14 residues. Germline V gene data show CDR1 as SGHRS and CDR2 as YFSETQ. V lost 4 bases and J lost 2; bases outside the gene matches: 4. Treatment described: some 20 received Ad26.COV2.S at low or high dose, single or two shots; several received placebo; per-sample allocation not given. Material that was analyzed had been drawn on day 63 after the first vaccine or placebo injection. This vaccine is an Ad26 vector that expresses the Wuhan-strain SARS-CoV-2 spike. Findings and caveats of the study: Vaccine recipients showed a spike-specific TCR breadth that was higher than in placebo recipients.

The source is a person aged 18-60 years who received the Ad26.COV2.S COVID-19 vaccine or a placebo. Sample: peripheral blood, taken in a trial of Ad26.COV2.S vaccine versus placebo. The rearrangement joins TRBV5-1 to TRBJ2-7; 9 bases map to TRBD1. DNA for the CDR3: TGCGCCAGCAGCCCAGGGACAGGGACCTACGAGCAGTACTTC. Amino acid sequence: CASSPGTGTYEQYF.